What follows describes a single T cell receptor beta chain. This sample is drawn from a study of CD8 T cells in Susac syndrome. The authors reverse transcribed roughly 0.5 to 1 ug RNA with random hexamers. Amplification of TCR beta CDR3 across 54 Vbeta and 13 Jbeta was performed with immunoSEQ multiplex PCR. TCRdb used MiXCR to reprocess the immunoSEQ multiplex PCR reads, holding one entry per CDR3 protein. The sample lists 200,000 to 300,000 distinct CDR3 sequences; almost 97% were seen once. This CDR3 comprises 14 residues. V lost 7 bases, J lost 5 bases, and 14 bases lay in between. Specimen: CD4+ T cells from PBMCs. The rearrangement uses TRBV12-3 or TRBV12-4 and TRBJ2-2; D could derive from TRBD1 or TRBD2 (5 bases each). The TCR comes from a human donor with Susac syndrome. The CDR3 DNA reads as TGTGCCAGCACCGCATTTGAGGGGACCGGGGAGCTGTTTTTT. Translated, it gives CASTAFEGTGELFF.